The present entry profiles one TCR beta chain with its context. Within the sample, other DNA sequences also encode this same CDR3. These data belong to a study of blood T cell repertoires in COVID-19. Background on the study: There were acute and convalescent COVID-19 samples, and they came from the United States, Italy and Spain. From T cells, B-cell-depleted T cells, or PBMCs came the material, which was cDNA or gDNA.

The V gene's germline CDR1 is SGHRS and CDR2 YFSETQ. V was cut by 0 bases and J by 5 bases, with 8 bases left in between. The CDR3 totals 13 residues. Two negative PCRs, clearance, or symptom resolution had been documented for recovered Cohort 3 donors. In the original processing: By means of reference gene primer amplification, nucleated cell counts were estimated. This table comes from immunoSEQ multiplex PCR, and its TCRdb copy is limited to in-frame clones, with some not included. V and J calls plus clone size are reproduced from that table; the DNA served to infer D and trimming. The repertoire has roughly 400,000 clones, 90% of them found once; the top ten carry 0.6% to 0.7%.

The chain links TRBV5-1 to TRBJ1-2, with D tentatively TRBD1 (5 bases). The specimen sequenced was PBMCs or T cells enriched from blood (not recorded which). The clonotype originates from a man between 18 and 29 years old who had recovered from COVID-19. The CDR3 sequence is CASSLGGAYGYTF. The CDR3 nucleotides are TGCGCCAGCAGCTTGGGGGGCGCGTATGGCTACACCTTC.